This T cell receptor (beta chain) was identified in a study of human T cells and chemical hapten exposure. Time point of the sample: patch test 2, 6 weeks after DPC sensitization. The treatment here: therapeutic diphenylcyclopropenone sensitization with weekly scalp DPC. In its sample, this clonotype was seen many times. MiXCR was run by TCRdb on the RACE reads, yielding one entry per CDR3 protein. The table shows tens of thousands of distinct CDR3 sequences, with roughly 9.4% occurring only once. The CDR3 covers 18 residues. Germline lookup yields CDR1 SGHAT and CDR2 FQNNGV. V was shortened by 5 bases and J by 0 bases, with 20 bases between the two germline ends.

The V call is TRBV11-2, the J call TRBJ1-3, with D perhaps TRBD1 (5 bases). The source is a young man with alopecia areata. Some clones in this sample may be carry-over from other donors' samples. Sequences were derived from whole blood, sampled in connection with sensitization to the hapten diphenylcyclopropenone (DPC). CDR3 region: CASSHSSTGAFSGNTIYF. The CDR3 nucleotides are TGTGCCAGCAGCCATTCGTCTACAGGAGCTTTCTCTGGAAACACCATATATTTT.